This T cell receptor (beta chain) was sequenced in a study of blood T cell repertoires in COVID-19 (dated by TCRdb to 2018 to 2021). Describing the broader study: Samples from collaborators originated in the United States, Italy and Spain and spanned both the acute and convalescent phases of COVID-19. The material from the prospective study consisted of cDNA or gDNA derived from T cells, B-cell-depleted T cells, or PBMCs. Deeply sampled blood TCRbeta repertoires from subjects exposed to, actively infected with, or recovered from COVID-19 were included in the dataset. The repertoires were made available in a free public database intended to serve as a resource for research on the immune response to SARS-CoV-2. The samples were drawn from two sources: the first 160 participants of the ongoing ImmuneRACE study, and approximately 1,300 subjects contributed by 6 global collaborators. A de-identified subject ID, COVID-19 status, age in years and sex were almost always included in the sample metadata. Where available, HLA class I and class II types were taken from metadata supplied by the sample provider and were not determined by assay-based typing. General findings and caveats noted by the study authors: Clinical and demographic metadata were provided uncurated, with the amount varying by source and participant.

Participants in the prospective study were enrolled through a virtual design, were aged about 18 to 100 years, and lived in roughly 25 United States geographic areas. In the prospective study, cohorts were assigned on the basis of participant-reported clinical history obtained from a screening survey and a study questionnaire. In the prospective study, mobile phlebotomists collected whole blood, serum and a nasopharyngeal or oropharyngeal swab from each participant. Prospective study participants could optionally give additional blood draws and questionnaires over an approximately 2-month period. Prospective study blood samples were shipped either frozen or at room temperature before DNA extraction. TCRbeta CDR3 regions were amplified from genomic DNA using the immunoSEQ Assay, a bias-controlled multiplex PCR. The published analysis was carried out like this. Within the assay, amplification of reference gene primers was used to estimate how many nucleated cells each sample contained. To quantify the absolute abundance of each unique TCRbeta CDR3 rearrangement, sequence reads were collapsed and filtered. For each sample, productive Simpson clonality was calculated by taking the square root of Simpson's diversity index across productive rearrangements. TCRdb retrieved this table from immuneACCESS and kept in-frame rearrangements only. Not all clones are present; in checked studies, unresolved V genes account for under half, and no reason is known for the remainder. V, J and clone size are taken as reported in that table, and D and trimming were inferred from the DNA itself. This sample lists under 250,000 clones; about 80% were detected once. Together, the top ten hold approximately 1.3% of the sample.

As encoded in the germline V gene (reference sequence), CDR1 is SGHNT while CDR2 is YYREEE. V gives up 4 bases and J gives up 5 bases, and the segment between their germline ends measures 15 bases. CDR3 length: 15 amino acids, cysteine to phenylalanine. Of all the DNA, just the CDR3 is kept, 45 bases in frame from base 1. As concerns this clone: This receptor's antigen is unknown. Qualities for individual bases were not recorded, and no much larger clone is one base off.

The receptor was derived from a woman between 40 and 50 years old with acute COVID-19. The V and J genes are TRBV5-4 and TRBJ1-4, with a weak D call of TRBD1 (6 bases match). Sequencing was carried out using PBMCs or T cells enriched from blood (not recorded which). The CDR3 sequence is CASSLRDTGNEKLFF. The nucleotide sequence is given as TGTGCCAGCAGCCTCCGGGACACGGGAAATGAAAAACTGTTTTTT.